The T cell receptor (beta chain) described here comes from a study of tumor-infiltrating lymphocytes in primary liver carcinoma (dated by TCRdb to between 2016 and 2019). Notes on the research overall: Between late 2015 and early 2016, a handful of patients in China with histopathologically diagnosed primary liver carcinoma had surgical resection. The five patients, three men and two women aged 30 to 69 years, had hepatocellular carcinoma (four) or combined HCC and intrahepatic cholangiocarcinoma (one). The tumors of the five patients were staged as T1-T3 N0M0, with maximum diameters ranging from roughly 4.2 to 10 cm. Each sample produced about 3.65 to 7.5 million productive TCRbeta reads, and read depth showed no significant difference between tissue types. For each liver tumor, the study sampled five regions along with adjacent normal tissue and blood, and applied TCRbeta repertoire sequencing, expression microarrays and whole-exome sequencing. TCRbeta repertoire sequencing covered 35 or so specimens from 5 patients: about 25 tumor regions, 5 adjacent noncancerous liver tissues and 5 peripheral blood samples. Technical replicate repertoires showed high reproducibility, with mean shared-clone rates roughly 0.89 and correlation coefficients above 0.95.

What the research found in general, with its limitations: Consistent with antigen-driven expansion, pairs of tumor regions showed higher repertoire overlap (mean roughly 35%) than either tumor-adjacent pairs (approximately 17%) or tumor-blood pairs (roughly 14%). Bulk unsorted samples precluded comparing CD4+ and CD8+ T cell repertoires. Because only the TCR beta chain was sequenced and unpaired alpha chains were not captured, true repertoire diversity is likely underestimated. Only a few patients were included in the study, and the authors note that the findings should be validated in a larger study. The top 250 clones made up a significantly larger repertoire fraction in tumors than in blood (p = 0.039).

Inclusive of the bounding cysteine and phenylalanine, the CDR3 is 12 residues long. Only the CDR3 DNA is retained, 36 bases long and in frame from the first base. According to the germline V gene, CDR1 reads SGHAT and CDR2 reads FQNNGV. Comment on this clonotype: Its antigen target is currently unknown. Compared with germline, one end of the junction differs, possibly owing to a read error.

Blood RNA was extracted from unsorted whole blood using TRIzol reagent, and germline DNA was obtained with the DNeasy Blood & Tissue kit. At the time of sampling, the patients were treatment-naive and had chronic HBV infection. Before surgery, about 3.9 milliliters of peripheral blood were drawn into K2EDTA tubes. TCRbeta-specific cDNA was reverse-transcribed from about 500 ng total RNA using a constant-region primer and ProtoScript II reverse transcriptase. Construction of the TCRbeta libraries relied on three nested rounds of multiplex PCR, following a slightly modified ARM-PCR procedure. Each of the first two PCR rounds ran for approximately 10 cycles using multiplex TRBV1-TRBV30 forward primers together with a Cbeta reverse primer. Sample barcodes and Illumina adapters were added in a final 25-cycle PCR with Deep VentR polymerase. Before sequencing, amplicons between 200 and 500 bp were purified from gel using a QIAquick gel extraction kit. An Illumina HiSeq 2500 was used to sequence the TCRbeta amplicons, generating 250-bp paired-end reads. On the authors' methods: Quality trimming of reads was performed with Trimmomatic v0.33, and paired reads were merged with FLASH v1.2.11 so that full CDR3 sequences could be recovered. MiGEC v1.2.1b assigned V, D and J germline segments to the rearranged TCRbeta sequences. Clonotype statistics, along with Shannon-Wiener diversity indices, were calculated using VDJtools v1.0.0. To cut down on sampling bias, every analysis after diversity analysis relied on just the 250 most abundant clonotypes from each sample. TCRdb's own reprocessing of the public reads used fastp at Q25 and MiXCR and kept productive beta chains. Under each unique CDR3 protein, matching rows form one entry showing the most common genes and DNA. What appears here as the V and J calls and clone size reflects TCRdb's work, not the paper's. This sample comprises 300,000 to 350,000 distinct CDR3 sequences, less than 70% of them detected only once. Under 8% of the sample is taken by the ten largest.

The sequence came from a man in his forties with primary liver carcinoma and hepatitis B virus infection. The source material was peripheral blood. The V and J genes are TRBV11-2 and TRBJ2-5; a tentative D call is TRBD1 (5 bases match). CDR3 sequence: CASGPGQETRYF. In nucleotide form, the sequence is TGTGCCAGCGGCCCCGGACAAGAGACCCGGTACTTC.